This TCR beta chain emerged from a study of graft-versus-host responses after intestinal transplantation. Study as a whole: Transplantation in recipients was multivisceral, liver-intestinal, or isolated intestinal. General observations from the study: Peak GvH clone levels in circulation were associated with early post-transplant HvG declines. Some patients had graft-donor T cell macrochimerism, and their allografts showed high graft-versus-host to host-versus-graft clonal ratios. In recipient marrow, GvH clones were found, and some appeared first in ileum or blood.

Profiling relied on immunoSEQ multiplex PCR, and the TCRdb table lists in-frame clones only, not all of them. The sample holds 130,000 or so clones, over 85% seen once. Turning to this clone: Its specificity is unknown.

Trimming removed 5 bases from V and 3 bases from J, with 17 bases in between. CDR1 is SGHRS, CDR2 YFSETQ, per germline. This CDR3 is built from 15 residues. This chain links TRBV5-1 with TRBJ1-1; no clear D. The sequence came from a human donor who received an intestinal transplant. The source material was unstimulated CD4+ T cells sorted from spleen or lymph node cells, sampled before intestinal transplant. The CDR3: CASSRLAVPDTEAFF. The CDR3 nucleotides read TGCGCCAGCAGTCGGCTGGCCGTGCCCGACACTGAAGCTTTCTTT.